The 8 T cell receptor beta chains in this list originate from one sample, sequenced in a study of T cells in Graves' hyperthyroidism and ophthalmopathy (dated by TCRdb to the late 2010s). Library prep was done by multiplex PCR. The listed sequencing device is Illumina HiSeq 2000. TCR beta CDR3 regions were amplified from RNA transcripts. A first-round RT-PCR of the TCR CDR3 used the HTBI primer set with the Qiagen OneStep RT-PCR kit. Through fastp at Q25 and MiXCR, TCRdb rebuilt clones from the public reads, retaining in-frame beta chains. Duplicate CDR3 protein sequences are folded into a single record with the most common DNA and genes. In this sample the table shows 500,000 to 750,000 distinct CDR3 sequences, approximately 14% of which occur a single time. Roughly 7% of the sample is taken by the ten largest. Sequencing was performed on blood. These receptors came from a woman between 18 and 29 years old with Graves' ophthalmopathy.

The V and J genes are TRBV19 and TRBJ2-2, with D perhaps matching TRBD2 (5 bases). Trimming took off 6 bases at V and 1 base at J, with 9 bases between the two ends. The CDR3 length is 14 residues. CDR1 and CDR2 (germline): LNHDA, SQIVND (reference sequence). The CDR3 DNA reads as TGTGCCAGTAGGGAGCGGAAGAACACCGGGGAGCTGTTTTTT. It is translated as CASRERKNTGELFF.

This clonotype was counted ten times or more. The rearrangement uses TRBV9 and TRBJ2-4, with 10 bases aligning to TRBD2. From germline, CDR1 is SGDLS and CDR2 YYNGEE. With 1 base clipped from V and 8 bases from J, the junction kept 12 bases outside the gene matches. This CDR3 spans 17 amino acids. The CDR3 DNA is TGTGCCAGCAGCGTAAGTGCTAGCGGGAGAGGTAGTGACATTCAGTACTTC. Encoded protein: CASSVSASGRGSDIQYF.

Details on this clonotype: A much larger clone differs by one base, so this may be a read error. The chain uses TRBV12-3 or TRBV12-4 and TRBJ2-2, with 10 bases that match TRBD2. V dropped 8 bases and J dropped 7; count of bases not matched to a gene: 13. The CDR3 consists of 16 residues. Here the CDR3 DNA reads TGTGCCAGCGGTTACTCGCCTAGCGGGAGTATCGGGGAGCTGTTTTTT. This encodes CASGYSPSGSIGELFF.

This chain uses TRBV30 with TRBJ2-4; the D is unclear. CDR1 is GTSNPN and CDR2 is SVGIG in the germline V gene (reference sequence). This CDR3 spans 13 amino acids. The V end lost 4 bases, the J end lost 12 bases, and 19 bases lay between the germline ends. The CDR3: CAWTTTSRGNQYF. The CDR3 DNA reads TGTGCCTGGACAACAACATCTCGTGGCAATCAGTACTTC.

Ten or more counts support this clonotype. The chain combines TRBV9 with TRBJ1-1; D ambiguous. The germline CDR1 and CDR2 sequences are SGDLS and YYNGEE. Trimming left V 3 bases short and J 1 base short, with 10 bases between. The CDR3 runs 14 residues. The CDR3 protein is CASSAKTQNTEAFF. Written as DNA, the CDR3 is TGTGCCAGCAGCGCGAAGACGCAGAACACTGAAGCTTTCTTT.

This clonotype was found many times. The rearrangement joins TRBV10-3 to TRBJ2-1; TRBD2 agrees at 7 bases. CDR3 length: 14 residues. V shed 5 bases, J shed 9 bases, and the junction held 10 bases outside the gene matches. CDR1 and CDR2 from the germline V gene are ENHRY and SYGVKD. The CDR3 loop is CAISIASGPLEQFF. The CDR3 DNA follows: TGTGCCATCAGTATCGCTAGCGGACCCCTTGAGCAGTTCTTC.

This clonotype was seen many times. The chain joins TRBV27 to TRBJ1-1, with D unresolved. Germline V gene sequence: CDR1 MNHEY, CDR2 SMNVEV (reference sequence). The V gene lost 6 bases and the J gene lost 4 bases, with 12 bases spanning the gap. The CDR3 covers 13 residues. CDR3 in amino acids: CASSYARRTEAFF. Written as DNA, the CDR3 is TGTGCCAGCAGCTACGCACGCCGCACTGAAGCTTTCTTT.

In its sample, this clonotype was seen a few times. CDR3 sequence reads: CASTRGSRLNSPLHF. The CDR3 bases are TGTGCCAGCACGCGAGGGTCCAGGCTGAATTCACCCCTCCACTTT. The J gene is TRBJ1-6, the V gene TRBV27; no reliable D call. Looked up from germline, CDR1 is MNHEY and CDR2 is SMNVEV (reference sequence). This CDR3 is built from 15 residues. Trimming cost V 7 bases and J 7 bases, with 17 bases left between them.